This note documents a single TCR beta chain sequence. No antigen is known for it. The PCR contained 60 Vbeta and 13 Jbeta primers. The table came from immunoSEQ multiplex PCR; TCRdb's copy has only in-frame clones and leaves some out. The table lists some 120,000 clones, roughly 80% of them singletons, with over 2.5% in the top ten. The data belong to a study of cytomegalovirus exposure and HLA in healthy donors. Study-wide results and caveats: The study designated 150 or so TCR beta chains cytomegalovirus-associated. In a later analysis, about 17,000 TCR beta sequences were associated with HLA alleles at 0.05 false discovery rate.

The CDR3 extends over 14 amino acids. Germline V lookup: CDR1 MNHNS, CDR2 SASEGT. Losses at the gene ends were 4 bases for V and 0 bases for J; bases not matched to a gene: 1. The sequence was collected from a male donor in good health and CMV-seronegative. Sequencing was performed on PBMCs. The chain links TRBV6-1 to TRBJ2-7; 9 positions agree with TRBD2. The CDR3 spells CASSASGASYEQYF. In DNA form, the CDR3 reads TGTGCCAGCAGTGCTAGCGGGGCCTCCTACGAGCAGTACTTC.